A single sample gave rise to the 21 T cell receptor beta chains below, sequenced in a study of cytomegalovirus exposure and HLA in healthy donors. The PCR made use of 60 Vbeta and 13 Jbeta primers. The assay was immunoSEQ multiplex PCR, and TCRdb's table has in-frame clones only and misses some. The sample lists around 180,000 clones; roughly 82% were seen once. Source material: PBMCs. The receptors come from a woman between 45 and 65 years old in good health and CMV-seronegative.

The V and J genes are TRBV28 and TRBJ2-7, with a possible D match to TRBD2 (5 bases). V lost 4 bases and J 4 bases, leaving 32 bases between the germline ends. CDR1 MDHEN and CDR2 SYDVKM come from the germline V gene. The CDR3 extends over 20 amino acids. In nucleotides, the CDR3 is TGTGCCAGCAGTTCGGGTGGAGGCTTAATCAGAGTGGAGTCTCTGTACGAGCAGTACTTC. Amino acids: CASSSGGGLIRVESLYEQYF.

V and J are TRBV5-1 and TRBJ2-7; 7 bases fit TRBD2. Germline V gives CDR1 SGHRS, CDR2 YFSETQ. Trimming cost V 7 bases and J 0 bases; bases outside gene matches: 4. The CDR3 has 13 amino acids. The chain's CDR3 is CASAERGSYEQYF. CDR3 nucleotides: TGCGCCAGCGCGGAGCGGGGCTCCTACGAGCAGTACTTC.

The V call is TRBV6-5, the J call TRBJ2-7, with 7 nucleotides matching TRBD2. V shed 0 bases, J shed 5 bases, and the junction held 10 bases outside the gene matches. Germline V gives CDR1 MNHEY, CDR2 SVGAGI. The CDR3 length is 16 residues. This chain's CDR3 is CASSYSWGGKGNEQYF. As DNA, the CDR3 is TGTGCCAGCAGTTACTCGTGGGGGGGGAAGGGAAACGAGCAGTACTTC.

V usage is TRBV27 and J usage is TRBJ1-5, with 7 positions matching TRBD1. Trimming at V came to 3 bases and at J to 5 bases, leaving 7 bases not matched to a gene. The CDR3 is 15 amino acids. Germline loops: CDR1 MNHEY, CDR2 SMNVEV (reference sequence). CDR3 in DNA: TGTGCCAGCAGTTTCGGTACAGGGGCGGATCAGCCCCAGCATTTT. Translating it yields CASSFGTGADQPQHF.

This rearrangement joins TRBV29-1 to TRBJ1-1; D is perhaps TRBD1 (6 bases). The CDR3 runs 16 residues. Trimming removed 0 bases at V and 0 bases at J, with 14 bases between. The V gene's germline CDR1 is SQVTM and CDR2 ANQGSEA. The DNA for the CDR3 is TGCAGCGTTGAAGAGGAGGGGGGGAGCATGAACACTGAAGCTTTCTTT. It is translated as CSVEEEGGSMNTEAFF.

The chain employs TRBV19 and TRBJ1-1; 8 nucleotides agree with TRBD1. This CDR3 comprises 14 residues. The germline CDR1 and CDR2 sequences are LNHDA and SQIVND (reference sequence). After removal of 5 bases from V and 7 bases from J, the junction contained 9 bases not matched to a gene. CDR3 loop: CASSLQGEKVEAFF. CDR3 DNA sequence: TGTGCCAGTAGTTTACAGGGGGAGAAAGTTGAAGCTTTCTTT.

This clone was seen a single time. The sample contains more than one DNA sequence encoding this CDR3. This chain uses TRBV30 with TRBJ1-5, with 11 bases fitting TRBD1. The CDR3 length is 15 residues. Germline V lookup: CDR1 GTSNPN, CDR2 SVGIG (reference sequence). The V and J ends lost 5 bases and 5 bases, in that order; junction bases with no gene match: 8. The DNA for the CDR3 is TGTGCCTGGTCAACCGGGACAGGGGGACATCAGCCCCAGCATTTT. This encodes CAWSTGTGGHQPQHF.

The chain employs TRBV7-9 and TRBJ2-3, with 10 bases matching TRBD2. Germline V lookup: CDR1 SEHNR, CDR2 FQNEAQ (reference sequence). The CDR3 contains 16 residues. V dropped 3 bases and J dropped 3; count of bases not matched to a gene: 6. The CDR3 bases are TGTGCCAGCAGCTTCCGCGCACTAGCGGGAACAGATACGCAGTATTTT. Translating gives CASSFRALAGTDTQYF.

The rearrangement uses TRBV10-3 and TRBJ2-5, with TRBD2 identical over 10 bases. The trim removed 4 bases at V and 3 bases at J, leaving 2 bases unmatched. The CDR3 contains 14 residues. CDR1 ENHRY and CDR2 SYGVKD come from the germline V gene. CDR3 amino acids: CAISGSGGKETQYF. Here the CDR3 DNA reads TGTGCCATCAGTGGTAGCGGGGGGAAAGAGACCCAGTACTTC.

The chain joins TRBV28 to TRBJ2-4; possibly TRBD2 for D (6 bases). The V end lost 5 bases, the J end lost 8 bases, and 19 bases lay between the germline ends. Germline lookup yields CDR1 MDHEN and CDR2 SYDVKM. The CDR3 sequence is 15 residues long. CDR3: CASSGAGSGVDIQYF. The DNA of the CDR3 is TGTGCCAGCAGTGGCGCGGGGTCGGGTGTTGACATTCAGTACTTC.

The chain employs TRBV9 and TRBJ2-2, with 10 bases identical to TRBD2. The CDR3 totals 19 residues. Germline-derived CDR1 and CDR2 are SGDLS and YYNGEE. The ends lost 2 bases at V and 2 bases at J; junction bases unmatched: 12. CDR3 in amino acids: CASSVTSGGAWFNTGELFF. CDR3 DNA sequence: TGTGCCAGCAGCGTGACCAGCGGGGGGGCCTGGTTTAACACCGGGGAGCTGTTTTTT.

J is TRBJ2-7 and V is TRBV5-4; TRBD1 matches 10 bases. Germline V gene sequence: CDR1 SGHNT, CDR2 YYREEE (reference sequence). This CDR3 spans 14 amino acids. The junction had 0 bases not matched to a gene; V was cut back by 0 bases and J by 3 bases. CDR3 in DNA: TGTGCCAGCAGCTTGGGGGACAGGGGCTACGAGCAGTACTTC. Translated: CASSLGDRGYEQYF.

V usage is TRBV13 and J usage is TRBJ1-1; a possible D gene is TRBD1 (5 bases). The ends were cut back, 0 bases at V and 4 bases at J, with 12 bases in the middle. The CDR3 sequence is 15 residues long. CDR1 PRHDT and CDR2 FYEKMQ come from the germline V gene (reference sequence). CDR3 bases: TGTGCCAGCAGCTTAGGGGAGGGGAGGGTCACTGAAGCTTTCTTT. Translation: CASSLGEGRVTEAFF.

V and J are TRBV9 and TRBJ2-2; a weak D match, TRBD1 (5 bases). Germline CDR1 is SGDLS and CDR2 is YYNGEE. The CDR3 is 15 residues long. V lost 5 bases and J 4 bases, leaving 15 bases between the germline ends. CDR3 sequence (DNA): TGTGCCAGCAGTGAGATAGGCAGGGCCACCGGGGAGCTGTTTTTT. Translation: CASSEIGRATGELFF.

A few counts support this clone. The V call is TRBV5-1, the J call TRBJ2-5; tentative D call: TRBD2 (5 bases). CDR1 SGHRS and CDR2 YFSETQ come from the germline V gene. This CDR3 is built from 13 residues. The germline V and J ends were trimmed by 4 bases and 1 base, with 8 bases remaining between them. CDR3 sequence: CASSQAAQETQYF. CDR3 DNA: TGCGCCAGCAGCCAAGCGGCCCAAGAGACCCAGTACTTC.

This chain uses TRBV11-2 with TRBJ2-7, with 12 bases fitting TRBD2. The germline CDR1 and CDR2 sequences are SGHAT and FQNNGV. The CDR3 extends over 15 amino acids. V dropped 5 bases and J dropped 2; count of bases not matched to a gene: 4. In nucleotides, the CDR3 is TGTGCCAGCAGCGCCCGACTAGCGGGGGCCTACGAGCAGTACTTC. This codes for CASSARLAGAYEQYF.

The chain combines TRBV29-1 with TRBJ2-7; 9 nucleotides match TRBD1. Germline CDR1 SQVTM, CDR2 ANQGSEA. Trimming cost V 6 bases and J 1 base; bases outside gene matches: 7. CDR3 length equals 14 residues. In DNA form, the CDR3 reads TGCAGCGTCATGGTCGGGACAGGGTCCTACGAGCAGTACTTC. It yields the protein CSVMVGTGSYEQYF.

The chain links TRBV2 to TRBJ1-3; D not resolved. The CDR3 totals 14 residues. CDR1 SNHLY and CDR2 FYNNEI come from the germline V gene. Trimming removed 2 bases from V and 4 bases from J, with 9 bases in between. CDR3 bases: TGTGCCAGCAGTGAATGGGCTGGGGGAAACACCATATATTTT. This sequence encodes CASSEWAGGNTIYF.

The chain joins TRBV6-4 to TRBJ1-2; 8 nucleotides agree with TRBD1. V lost 6 bases and J lost 7; bases outside the gene matches: 10. The CDR3 is 14 amino acids. Germline V CDR1 and CDR2: MRHNA, SNTAGT. CDR3 region: CASRKDRAGGGYTF. In DNA, the CDR3 is TGTGCCAGCAGGAAGGACAGGGCCGGGGGTGGCTACACCTTC.

Regarding this clone: One end of the junction fails to match germline, which may point to a read error. V usage is TRBV30 and J usage is TRBJ2-7, with D tentatively TRBD1 (6 bases). In germline, CDR1 is GTSNPN, CDR2 SVGIG (reference sequence). This CDR3 comprises 12 residues. The CDR3 region is CAWSGGQLSPLF. The CDR3 bases are TGTGCCTGGAGTGGGGGACAACTTTCACCCCTCTTC.

This clone came up once. The CDR3 nucleotides read TGCGCCAGCAGTATCAGGGAAGGGAACACTGAAGCTTTCTTT. Protein product: CASSIREGNTEAFF. This chain links TRBV10-2 with TRBJ1-1; D is perhaps TRBD1 (5 bases). The ends were cut back, 5 bases at V and 1 base at J, with 11 bases in the middle. Germline V gene lookup returns CDR1 WSHSY and CDR2 SAAADI. CDR3 length: 14 residues.